Below, 22 T cell receptor beta chains from the same sample are listed, as sequenced in a study of OX40 agonist ivuxolimab in advanced cancers. Sequencing used immunoSEQ multiplex PCR; TCRdb keeps in-frame clones, though not all of them. The sample comprises about 100,000 clones, about 89% of which are singletons, and 0.16% rests with the top ten. The starting material was CD4+ or CD8+ T cells sorted from blood, obtained in a trial of the OX40 agonist ivuxolimab. Receptors were obtained from an adult with an advanced solid tumor such as melanoma, head and neck, liver or kidney cancer.

V and J are TRBV2 and TRBJ2-7; weak D call: TRBD1 (5 bases). Deletions cut 8 bases from V and 5 bases from J, with 22 bases between. The V gene's germline CDR1 is SNHLY and CDR2 FYNNEI. The CDR3 covers 15 residues. CDR3 region: CASSWTRVLENEQYF. As DNA, the CDR3 is TGTGCCAGCTCCTGGACCAGGGTCCTTGAGAACGAGCAGTACTTC.

The chain joins TRBV5-1 to TRBJ1-2, with no clear D. Per the germline V gene, CDR1 is SGHRS and CDR2 is YFSETQ. V was trimmed by 1 base and J by 0 bases, leaving 4 bases between them. CDR3 length equals 13 residues. CDR3 residues: CASSLSANYGYTF. CDR3 DNA: TGCGCCAGCAGCTTGAGTGCTAACTATGGCTACACCTTC.

The J gene is TRBJ1-4, the V gene TRBV30, with D hard to call. CDR1 is GTSNPN and CDR2 is SVGIG in the germline V gene (reference sequence). This CDR3 is built from 11 residues. Trimming removed 3 bases at V and 7 bases at J, with 6 bases between. In DNA, the CDR3 is TGTGCCTGGAGGAGTGGTGAAAAACTGTTTTTT. It yields the protein CAWRSGEKLFF.

The chain combines TRBV6-5 with TRBJ1-1; D ambiguous. The CDR3 spans 13 residues. From germline, CDR1 is MNHEY and CDR2 SVGAGI. V lost 7 bases, J lost 5 bases, and 14 bases lay in between. Here the CDR3 reads CASTGEGWTEAFF. CDR3 nucleotide sequence: TGTGCCAGCACGGGAGAGGGATGGACTGAAGCTTTCTTT.

The chain has TRBV19 and TRBJ2-7; TRBD2 aligns across 9 bases. Losses at the gene ends were 2 bases for V and 4 bases for J; bases not matched to a gene: 9. The CDR3 is made up of 16 amino acids. CDR1 LNHDA and CDR2 SQIVND come from the germline V gene (reference sequence). This CDR3 is CASSIRTSGFLYEQYF. The CDR3 nucleotides read TGTGCCAGTAGTATAAGAACTAGCGGGTTTTTATACGAGCAGTACTTC.

V gene TRBV6-1 combines with J gene TRBJ2-7; a weak D match, TRBD2 (6 bases). Germline V gene lookup returns CDR1 MNHNS and CDR2 SASEGT. V lost 6 bases, J lost 0 bases, and 12 bases lay in between. This CDR3 comprises 14 residues. The CDR3 DNA is TGTGCCAGCAGGAGTAGCGGTAGCTCCTACGAGCAGTACTTC. Its translation is CASRSSGSSYEQYF.

The V and J genes are TRBV5-1 and TRBJ1-1, with 8 bases aligning to TRBD1. Per germline, CDR1 SGHRS and CDR2 YFSETQ. The ends lost 4 bases at V and 5 bases at J; junction bases unmatched: 7. The CDR3 extends over 14 amino acids. In nucleotides, the CDR3 is TGCGCCAGCAGCCAGGGACAGGCAAAGACTGAAGCTTTCTTT. It codes for CASSQGQAKTEAFF.

In nucleotides, the CDR3 is TGTGCCAGCAAGGGAGGGGGACAAGAAGCTTTCTTT. As protein: CASKGGGQEAFF. The chain uses TRBV5-5 and TRBJ1-1; tentative D call: TRBD1 (6 bases). Germline CDR1 reads SGHKS; CDR2 reads YYEKEE (reference sequence). The CDR3 extends over 12 amino acids. V dropped 6 bases and J dropped 8 bases, with 14 bases sitting between them.

The rearrangement joins TRBV9 to TRBJ2-1; D is undetermined. The germline V gene encodes CDR1 SGDLS and CDR2 YYNGEE. The CDR3 runs 12 residues. Trimming took off 0 bases at V and 9 bases at J, with 7 bases between the two ends. In nucleotides, the CDR3 is TGTGCCAGCAGCGTAGGCGCAAGTGAGCAGTTCTTC. Residues: CASSVGASEQFF. Filled out from reference TRBV9 and TRBJ2-1, the complete variable domain reads DSGVTQTPKHLITATGQRVTLRCSPRSGDLSVYWYQQSLDQGLQFLIQYYNGEERAKGNILERFSAQQFPDLHSELNLSSLELGDSALYFCASSVGASEQFFGPGTRLTVL.

The chain joins TRBV6-5 to TRBJ1-4; 8 bases agree with TRBD1. Per the germline V gene, CDR1 is MNHEY and CDR2 is SVGAGI. With 6 bases clipped from V and 6 bases from J, the junction kept 9 bases outside the gene matches. The CDR3 is 15 residues long. Written as DNA, the CDR3 is TGTGCCAGCAGCAAAATTTTGACAGGGGATGAAAAACTGTTTTTT. Translation gives CASSKILTGDEKLFF.

The V gene is TRBV5-1, the J gene TRBJ2-7, with D possibly being TRBD2 (6 bases). The CDR3 runs to 13 residues. V gave up 7 bases and J gave up 2 bases, with 13 bases separating them. In germline, CDR1 is SGHRS, CDR2 YFSETQ. The CDR3 coding sequence is TGCGCCAGCCAGGGAGGTTTTACCTACGAGCAGTACTTC. Residues: CASQGGFTYEQYF.

CDR3 DNA: TGTGCCAGTAGTACCCTGACAGGTTTCCAAGAGACCCAGTACTTC. This codes for CASSTLTGFQETQYF. V and J are TRBV19 and TRBJ2-5; weak D call: TRBD1 (6 bases). V gave up 4 bases and J gave up 1 base, with 13 bases separating them. Germline CDR1 LNHDA, CDR2 SQIVND (reference sequence). This CDR3 has 15 residues.

A single count supports this clone. The J gene is TRBJ1-2, the V gene TRBV19, with 10 bases fitting TRBD1. V shed 11 bases and J 7 bases; nucleotides not matched to a gene: 4. The germline V gene has CDR1 LNHDA and CDR2 SQIVND (reference sequence). The CDR3 spans 11 residues. The CDR3 region is CAGGQGLGYTF. CDR3 DNA: TGTGCCGGGGGACAGGGGCTTGGCTACACCTTC.

In its sample, this clone was seen a few times. This rearrangement joins TRBV19 to TRBJ1-2; possibly TRBD1 for D (5 bases). The CDR3 is 12 amino acids. V lost 5 bases to trimming and J lost 2 bases, with 6 bases between them. CDR1 is LNHDA, CDR2 SQIVND, per germline (reference sequence). Here the CDR3 reads CASSRGNYGYTF. CDR3 DNA sequence: TGTGCCAGTAGTCGGGGGAACTATGGCTACACCTTC.

The chain is built from TRBV18 and TRBJ2-7; TRBD2 matches at 9 bases. CDR1 KGHSH and CDR2 LQKENI come from the germline V gene. Unmatched junction bases numbered 6, after V lost 3 bases and J lost 0 bases. The CDR3 covers 16 residues. CDR3 sequence: CASSPGLATYSYEQYF. CDR3 DNA sequence: TGTGCCAGCTCACCCGGACTAGCGACTTACTCCTACGAGCAGTACTTC.

The CDR3 protein is CASSLDGTWYNEQFF. The CDR3 coding sequence is TGTGCCAGCAGCTTAGACGGGACTTGGTACAATGAGCAGTTCTTC. The V call is TRBV7-3, the J call TRBJ2-1; D is perhaps TRBD2 (6 bases). V dropped 2 bases and J dropped 4 bases, with 12 bases sitting between them. This CDR3 comprises 15 residues. Germline V CDR1 and CDR2: SGHTA, FQGTGA. The variable domain in full, completed from reference TRBV7-3 and TRBJ2-1, reads GAGVSQTPSNKVTEKGKYVELRCDPISGHTALYWYRQSLGQGPEFLIYFQGTGAADDSGLPNDRFFAVRPEGSVSTLKIQRTERGDSAVYLCASSLDGTWYNEQFFGPGTRLTVL.

J is TRBJ1-1 and V is TRBV4-1; TRBD1 is a possible D gene (5 bases). Trimming took 2 bases from V and 0 from J, leaving 19 bases between them. The CDR3 is made up of 18 amino acids. The germline gives CDR1 MGHRA, CDR2 YSYEKL. CDR3 nucleotide sequence: TGCGCCAGCAGCCAAAATGGGGGTTCTAAAGGGGTGAACACTGAAGCTTTCTTT. It is translated as CASSQNGGSKGVNTEAFF.

This chain connects TRBV10-2 to TRBJ1-1, with TRBD1 matching 8 bases. This CDR3 is built from 16 residues. Losses at the gene ends were 2 bases for V and 4 bases for J; bases not matched to a gene: 9. Germline lookup yields CDR1 WSHSY and CDR2 SAAADI. CDR3 DNA sequence: TGCGCCAGCAGTGAGAGGGGGGCAGGGGGCTCCACTGAAGCTTTCTTT. Translation: CASSERGAGGSTEAFF.

This chain uses TRBV4-1 with TRBJ2-5; no reliable D call. Trimming removed 3 bases from V and 3 bases from J, with 14 bases in between. CDR1 and CDR2 from the germline V gene are MGHRA and YSYEKL. The CDR3 length is 15 residues. The CDR3 DNA is TGCGCCAGCAGCCACGTACTTCCTAGGGAAGAGACCCAGTACTTC. It specifies CASSHVLPREETQYF.

This clone was picked up one time. CDR3 nucleotide sequence: TGTGCCAGCAGCCAAGATCAAGCAACTAATGAAAAACTGTTTTTT. Its protein is CASSQDQATNEKLFF. The J gene is TRBJ1-4, the V gene TRBV4-2; no firm D call. V lost 0 bases and J lost 0, with 5 bases in between. The CDR3 runs to 15 residues. Per germline, CDR1 LGHNA and CDR2 YNFKEQ.

The V and J genes are TRBV7-9 and TRBJ2-3; the D gene is possibly TRBD2 (6 bases). Per germline, CDR1 SEHNR and CDR2 FQNEAQ (reference sequence). The CDR3 contains 14 residues. Trimming took off 5 bases at V and 4 bases at J, with 13 bases between the two ends. The CDR3 DNA reads TGTGCCAGCAGCCCGCTAGGGGAGGCAGATACGCAGTATTTT. It codes for CASSPLGEADTQYF. The complete variable domain, with remaining parts taken from reference TRBV7-9 and TRBJ2-3, reads DTGVSQNPRHKITKRGQNVTFRCDPISEHNRLYWYRQTLGQGPEFLTYFQNEAQLEKSRLLSDRFSAERPKGSFSTLEIQRTEQGDSAMYLCASSPLGEADTQYFGPGTRLTVL.

The chain recombines TRBV30 with TRBJ2-7, with D possibly being TRBD1 or TRBD2 (5 bases each). V dropped 2 bases and J dropped 6 bases, with 11 bases sitting between them. CDR3 length equals 12 residues. Germline assignment: CDR1 GTSNPN and CDR2 SVGIG (reference sequence). The CDR3 region has the DNA TGTGCCTGGAGTAACAGAGGGGTCGAGCAGTACTTC. Protein: CAWSNRGVEQYF.